This passage covers 25 T cell receptor beta chains from one sample sequenced in a study of CXCR3-negative and CXCR3-positive naive CD8 T cells (dated by TCRdb to the late 2010s). The reads were generated on a NextSeq 550. The Human TCR Profiling Kit (MiLaboratory) was used to make UMI-labeled 5' RACE TRB cDNA libraries. TCRdb reanalyzed the reads, keeping one entry per CDR3 protein sequence and omitting DNA. The sample table gives about 130,000 distinct CDR3 sequences. The ten largest make up 0.25% to 0.35% of the sample. Sequencing was done on a sample of naive CXCR3- CD8+ T cells from blood. Read against the paper, the sample's cell subset or site label means: CD45RO-CCR7+CD27+CD95- naive CD8+ T cells lacking CXCR3 (TNR3-). Source of these receptors: a human donor in good health. Some clones in this sample may be carry-over from other donors' samples.

The rearrangement joins TRBV29-1 to TRBJ2-2. CDR3 size: 15 residues. CDR1 and CDR2 (germline): SQVTM, ANQGSEA. CDR3: CSVEGQETNTGELFF.

V gene TRBV3-1 combines with J gene TRBJ2-5; checking the TCRdb D call of TRBD2 is not possible without DNA. Per germline, CDR1 LGHDT and CDR2 YNNKEL (reference sequence). CDR3 length: 17 amino acids. The CDR3 sequence is CASSPGLATDPQETQYF.

The rearrangement uses TRBV12-3 or TRBV12-4 and TRBJ2-7. This CDR3 contains 11 residues. The CDR3: CASSRGYEQYF.

This chain uses TRBV7-8 with TRBJ1-5; with no DNA, the TCRdb D assignment of TRBD1 cannot be verified. The V gene's germline CDR1 is SGHVS and CDR2 FQNEAQ. The CDR3 is made up of 16 amino acids. The CDR3 here is CASSLSRTGGNQPQHF. Combining the CDR3 with reference TRBV7-8 and TRBJ1-5 gives the whole variable domain GAGVSQSPRYKVAKRGQDVALRCDPISGHVSLFWYQQALGQGPEFLTYFQNEAQLDKSGLPSDRFFAERPEGSVSTLKIQRTQQEDSAVYLCASSLSRTGGNQPQHFGDGTRLSIL.

The chain employs TRBV7-6 and TRBJ2-5; TCRdb's D gene call, TRBD1, goes unchecked for lack of DNA. The CDR3 covers 15 residues. Germline-derived CDR1 and CDR2 are SGHVS and FNYEAQ. The CDR3 here is CASSSSGGRTETQYF.

The chain employs TRBV20-1 and TRBJ2-3; absent DNA, TCRdb's TRBD1 call cannot be checked. Germline assignment: CDR1 DFQATT and CDR2 SNEGSKA (reference sequence). The CDR3 length is 15 residues. The CDR3 here is CSARDKGDSTDTQYF.

The gene calls are TRBV27 and TRBJ1-5; TCRdb names TRBD1, which stays unverified in the absence of DNA. CDR3 length equals 14 residues. The germline V gene has CDR1 MNHEY and CDR2 SMNVEV (reference sequence). The CDR3 is CASRGTGTNQPQHF.

The chain employs TRBV4-2 and TRBJ1-1. In germline, CDR1 is LGHNA, CDR2 YNFKEQ. The CDR3 runs 14 residues. The CDR3 reads CASSQDFGDTEAFF.

V is TRBV6-5 and J is TRBJ2-3; TCRdb's D call, TRBD2, is unchecked because there is no DNA. The CDR3 sequence is 16 residues long. Looked up from germline, CDR1 is MNHEY and CDR2 is SVGAGI. The CDR3 is CASSPVMGLAGGEQYF.

This rearrangement joins TRBV18 to TRBJ1-5; the TRBD1 assignment by TCRdb is unverifiable without DNA. The CDR3 is 14 residues long. Per the germline V gene, CDR1 is KGHSH and CDR2 is LQKENI. CDR3 loop: CASSLQGEFQPQHF.

The genes are TRBV21-1 and TRBJ1-5; TCRdb designates TRBD1, a call that cannot be tested without DNA. TRBV21-1 is designated a pseudogene. CDR3 length: 16 residues. The CDR3 sequence is CASSKVEQGAGMPQHF.

The CDR3 is CSAGSDSYEQYF. The chain combines TRBV29-1 with TRBJ2-7. The germline V gene has CDR1 SQVTM and CDR2 ANQGSEA. The CDR3 length is 12 residues.

The chain is built from TRBV7-9 and TRBJ2-7; TCRdb picks TRBD2, but there is no DNA to check that call. The length of the CDR3 is 15 residues. Germline CDR1 reads SEHNR; CDR2 reads FQNEAQ (reference sequence). The CDR3 loop reads CASSFISGGAYEQYF. Looking up the rest from reference TRBV7-9 and TRBJ2-7 gives the full variable domain: DTGVSQNPRHKITKRGQNVTFRCDPISEHNRLYWYRQTLGQGPEFLTYFQNEAQLEKSRLLSDRFSAERPKGSFSTLEIQRTEQGDSAMYLCASSFISGGAYEQYFGPGTRLTVT.

The J gene is TRBJ1-5, the V gene TRBV29-1; TCRdb lists TRBD1, though no DNA is available to test this call. The CDR3 loop spans 14 amino acids. CDR1 and CDR2 (germline): SQVTM, ANQGSEA. CDR3 loop: CSVSTGGWNQPQHF. Full variable domain (remainder filled in from reference TRBV29-1 and TRBJ1-5): SAVISQKPSRDICQRGTSLTIQCQVDSQVTMMFWYRQQPGQSLTLIATANQGSEATYESGFVIDKFPISRPNLTFSTLTVSNMSPEDSSIYLCSVSTGGWNQPQHFGDGTRLSIL.

This rearrangement joins TRBV29-1 to TRBJ2-1; the D call from TCRdb, TRBD2, cannot be confirmed without DNA. CDR1 and CDR2 (germline): SQVTM, ANQGSEA. This CDR3 has 14 amino acids. CDR3 region: CSVGPTAYDNEQFF.

The chain recombines TRBV10-3 with TRBJ2-5. Germline-derived CDR1 and CDR2 are ENHRY and SYGVKD. CDR3 length equals 14 residues. This CDR3 is CAISLSTTQETQYF.

This rearrangement joins TRBV5-1 to TRBJ2-7; absent DNA, TCRdb's TRBD1 call cannot be checked. Germline assignment: CDR1 SGHRS and CDR2 YFSETQ. The CDR3 covers 14 residues. The CDR3: CASSLVGGPYEQYF.

This chain's CDR3 is CASSPLGAPSITDTQYF. The gene calls are TRBV7-3 and TRBJ2-3; TCRdb proposes TRBD1, but this gene call is untestable without DNA. Germline V CDR1 and CDR2: SGHTA, FQGTGA. CDR3 length: 17 residues.

CDR3 loop: CSATGRSYEQYF. The chain employs TRBV20-1 and TRBJ2-7. CDR3 length: 12 residues. Germline V gene sequence: CDR1 DFQATT, CDR2 SNEGSKA (reference sequence).

The rearrangement links TRBV7-8 to TRBJ1-5; TCRdb designates TRBD1, a call that cannot be tested without DNA. The CDR3 sequence is 17 residues long. Germline V CDR1 and CDR2: SGHVS, FQNEAQ. CDR3: CASSVSQGGTGNQPQHF.

The V and J genes are TRBV25-1 and TRBJ1-1. The CDR3 sequence is 14 residues long. From germline, CDR1 is MGHDK and CDR2 SYGVNS. CDR3 residues: CASSEYGKNTEAFF.

The rearrangement uses TRBV5-1 and TRBJ2-1. Germline V gene sequence: CDR1 SGHRS, CDR2 YFSETQ. The CDR3 length is 14 residues. The CDR3: CASSGRQSYNEQFF.

V gene TRBV7-6 combines with J gene TRBJ1-1; the TCRdb call, TRBD1, lacks DNA for checking. Germline-derived CDR1 and CDR2 are SGHVS and FNYEAQ. The CDR3 sequence is 14 residues long. CDR3 loop: CASSLRQGETEAFF.

The rearrangement joins TRBV7-9 to TRBJ2-7; TCRdb reports TRBD1, a call that lacks DNA to check it against. The CDR3 is 15 residues long. Germline loops: CDR1 SEHNR, CDR2 FQNEAQ (reference sequence). The CDR3 region is CASSSDPGQGYEQYF. The full variable domain, its missing parts supplied by reference TRBV7-9 and TRBJ2-7, is DTGVSQNPRHKITKRGQNVTFRCDPISEHNRLYWYRQTLGQGPEFLTYFQNEAQLEKSRLLSDRFSAERPKGSFSTLEIQRTEQGDSAMYLCASSSDPGQGYEQYFGPGTRLTVT.

V and J are TRBV27 and TRBJ2-2; without DNA, the TCRdb call of TRBD2 cannot be checked. The germline gives CDR1 MNHEY, CDR2 SMNVEV (reference sequence). The CDR3 length is 17 residues. CDR3 sequence reads: CASSLLTSGEGSGELFF.